These T cell receptor beta chains were read from a single sample in a study of regulatory T cells in long-lasting Graves disease. A single record per CDR3 protein comes from TCRdb applying MiXCR to the multiplex PCR reads. Of about 320,000 distinct CDR3 sequences listed, about a sixth are singletons. Sequencing was performed on peripheral blood mononuclear cells (PBMCs), taken at new diagnosis, from a patient treated with antithyroid drugs. These receptors were obtained from a female donor with Graves disease. CDR3s include the opening cysteine and the closing phenylalanine or tryptophan. The D gene is left open where the match is weak. Size is stated for part of the rows, as once, few or many counts, or as a class when the clone is expanded.

d_gene	abundance	len	v_gene	j_gene	CDR3aa	CDR3nt
-	-	13	TRBV18	TRBJ1-1	CASSPSRDAEAFF	TGTGCCAGCTCACCATCACGGGATGCTGAAGCTTTCTTT
TRBD1	many	15	TRBV28	TRBJ1-5	CASEGQLISNQPQHF	TGTGCCAGCGAGGGACAGCTCATCAGCAATCAGCCCCAGCATTTT
TRBD2	many	18	TRBV2	TRBJ2-3	CASSFGTSGRSGTDTQYF	TGTGCCAGCAGTTTTGGGACTAGCGGGAGGAGTGGCACAGATACGCAGTATTTT
TRBD2	many	15	TRBV19	TRBJ2-1	CASTPGGSGRALQFF	TGTGCCAGTACCCCGGGAGGTAGCGGGAGGGCCCTCCAGTTCTTC
-	few	16	TRBV9	TRBJ1-3	CASSVEGGSAGNTIYF	TGTGCCAGCAGCGTAGAGGGGGGTTCGGCTGGAAACACCATATATTTT
-	-	14	TRBV24-1	TRBJ2-3	CATSESTGLDTQYF	TGTGCCACCAGTGAGTCCACAGGGTTAGATACGCAGTATTTT
TRBD2	many	15	TRBV27	TRBJ2-7	CASSLSRGALYEQYF	TGTGCCAGCAGTCTATCGCGGGGGGCCCTCTACGAGCAGTACTTC
-	many	14	TRBV11-1	TRBJ2-7	CASSLAPGSYEQYF	TGTGCCAGCAGCTTAGCCCCGGGGTCCTACGAGCAGTACTTC
TRBD2	-	16	TRBV19	TRBJ2-2	CASSLTSGRVPGELFF	TGTGCCAGTAGTCTCACTAGCGGGAGGGTTCCCGGGGAGCTGTTTTTT
-	many	14	TRBV12-3/TRBV12-4	TRBJ2-2	CASREGRDTGELFF	TGTGCCAGCAGGGAAGGGCGCGACACCGGGGAGCTGTTTTTT
-	many	14	TRBV4-1	TRBJ2-2	CASSQDPGTGELFF	TGCGCCAGCAGCCAAGACCCCGGCACCGGGGAGCTGTTTTTT
TRBD1	-	15	TRBV27	TRBJ2-2	CASSFDRENTGELFF	TGTGCCAGCAGTTTCGACAGGGAGAACACCGGGGAGCTGTTTTTT
-	-	13	TRBV5-1	TRBJ2-7	CASSFEGVNEQYF	TGCGCCAGCAGCTTTGAGGGGGTCAACGAGCAGTACTTC
-	-	12	TRBV2	TRBJ1-2	CASSGADYGYTF	TGTGCCAGCAGTGGAGCCGACTATGGCTACACCTTC
-	many	14	TRBV19	TRBJ2-2	CASRLNRHTGELFF	TGTGCCAGTAGATTGAATCGGCACACCGGGGAGCTGTTTTTT
-	many	15	TRBV28	TRBJ1-4	CASTGGPATNEKLFF	TGTGCCAGCACTGGAGGACCGGCAACTAATGAAAAACTGTTTTTT
-	many	15	TRBV30	TRBJ2-3	CASEELGGTYDTQYF	TGTGCCTCAGAGGAATTGGGCGGGACATACGATACGCAGTATTTT
TRBD1	many	18	TRBV10-3	TRBJ1-2	CAISSRSGQQSDNYGYTF	TGTGCCATCAGTTCCCGATCGGGACAGCAAAGCGATAACTATGGCTACACCTTC
TRBD2	many	13	TRBV27	TRBJ2-1	CASRGLAAIEQFF	TGTGCCAGCAGAGGACTAGCCGCCATTGAGCAGTTCTTC
TRBD2	-	17	TRBV4-1	TRBJ2-3	CASSHPLAGGPSDTQYF	TGCGCCAGCAGCCACCCACTAGCGGGAGGGCCATCAGATACGCAGTATTTT
-	-	14	TRBV5-5	TRBJ2-7	CASTHSSPDYEQYF	TGTGCCAGCACCCATTCCTCCCCGGACTACGAGCAGTACTTC
-	-	17	TRBV13	TRBJ1-3	CASSFEHRRSSGNTIYF	TGTGCCAGCAGCTTCGAACACCGCCGTTCCTCTGGAAACACCATATATTTT
-	many	11	TRBV2	TRBJ2-1	CASKIEDEQFF	TGTGCCAGCAAGATAGAAGATGAGCAGTTCTTC
TRBD2	few	16	TRBV24-1	TRBJ2-1	CATSAVGLGRSNEQFF	TGTGCCACCAGTGCCGTCGGACTAGGACGGTCTAATGAGCAGTTCTTC